This T cell receptor (beta chain) originates from a study of T cells expressing NK-cell markers. Study-wide background: Repertoires of TCR beta were obtained from T cells sorted as CD3+CD56+NKG2C+, CD3+CD56+NKG2C- and CD3+CD56-NKG2C+.

Germline lookup yields CDR1 SGHVS and CDR2 FNYEAQ. The length of the CDR3 is 15 residues. TCRdb reanalyzed the 5' RACE reads and collapses them to one entry per CDR3 protein, without DNA. Across some 600,000 distinct CDR3 sequences, the top ten clones capture around 3.3% of the sample. Sequencing was done on a sample of blood T cells: a sorted CD56 or NKG2C T cell subset, CD4+ or CD8+ T cells, or bulk PBMC T cells (not recorded which). The rearrangement links TRBV7-6 to TRBJ2-1; TCRdb lists TRBD2, though no DNA is available to test this call. This clonotype originated in a man aged 18 to 30 in good health. CDR3 sequence: CASTGLAGGHNEQFF.